This TCR beta chain appears in the sequencing data of a study of T cell clones after liver transplantation (dated by TCRdb to between 2018 and 2021). In terms of the full investigation: The samples were obtained from ITN030ST, a randomized trial that attempted immunosuppression withdrawal within 2 years after liver transplantation. The subjects received no induction therapy and were kept on standard immunosuppression until randomization at 12-24 months post-transplant. As an antigen-independent comparator for donor-reactive sequences, third party-reactive TCRbeta sequences were also identified from pre-transplant MLRs. To count as tolerant, a recipient had to stay completely off immunosuppression for at least one year without liver enzymes climbing beyond twice the upper limit of normal. The studied cohort comprised 8 liver transplant recipients, 3 classified as tolerant and 5 as non-tolerant. Donor-reactive T cell clones were identified by TCRbeta sequencing following a pre-transplant mixed lymphocyte reaction and were subsequently tracked in post-transplant blood. Blood samples were taken pre-transplant, pre-randomization before withdrawal, and post-randomization after full withdrawal or failed withdrawal. Of the eight recipients, a few were HCV-positive, while the remaining recipients had been transplanted for non-autoimmune, non-viral indications. On the study overall, not on this receptor specifically: Because allograft tissue specimens were not available, migration of donor-reactive T cells into the graft, rather than deletion, may have occurred. Conclusions were preliminary, limited by small, heterogeneous patient numbers and non-standardized post-transplant time points. In 5 of 8 subjects, circulating donor-reactive CD4 TCRbeta sequences decreased significantly after transplant, regardless of tolerance or HCV status. Donor-reactive sequences declined more than third party-reactive ones, suggesting partial antigen-specific deletion unrelated to withdrawal success. After accounting for repertoire turnover, donor-reactive detection was significantly reduced in 7 of 8 subjects for CD4 and 8 of 8 for CD8. In a couple of subjects, low numbers of available donor cells limited the measurable donor-reactive repertoire.

CDR1 and CDR2 were assigned from the germline V gene as SGHRS and YFSETQ. At the junction V is shortened by 3 bases and J by 1 base; bases outside the gene matches: 5. The CDR3 holds 15 amino acids from the cysteine to the phenylalanine. Only the CDR3 region is kept as DNA, spanning 45 bases read in frame from base 1. Using immunoSEQ, frozen genomic DNA was subjected to high-throughput TCRbeta CDR3 sequencing, a process that included PCR amplification, mapping, bias correction and internal controls. In the paper's pipeline: Only productive rearrangements were retained, with each unique TCRbeta sequence defined by its CDR3 nucleotide sequence together with its V and J gene. For a sequence to be called donor-reactive, it needed a frequency of at least 0.01% and at least 5-fold expansion in CFSE-low cells compared with unstimulated pre-transplant cells. Minimum frequency thresholds were set for each subject based on the unstimulated sample with the lowest template count, ensuring at least 90% detection power. Jensen-Shannon divergence between the top 1000 TCRbeta sequences post-transplant and pre-transplant was used to measure repertoire turnover. Changes in detection of donor-reactive sequences were assessed with two-sided Fisher's exact tests. Imported from immuneACCESS, the table was reduced by TCRdb to in-frame sequences with V and J called. These copies leave out some clones; in studies compared against another copy, an unresolved V gene accounts for under half, and the cause of the remainder is not known. The V and J calls and the clone size are those of that table, but D and trimming were determined from the DNA. The sample table contains tens of thousands of clones; only one count was recorded for about 82% of them. The top ten hold under 0.6% of the sample.

About this clone: Its antigen is currently not known. No base-level quality is on record; no much larger clone is a single base apart.

Thawed unstimulated PBMCs were stained for CD3, CD4 and CD8 and FACS-sorted into CD3+CD4+ and CD3+CD8+ populations. Each of the 8 studied subjects was randomized to immunosuppression withdrawal. The Qiagen DNeasy Blood and Tissue Kit was used for isolation of genomic DNA. The receptor was derived from a human patient who received a liver transplant. Some T cells may have been brought in with the graft after a transplant. The chain links TRBV5-1 with TRBJ2-7; the central 9 bases match TRBD1. The material sequenced was CD4+ T cells from blood, taken around 45 months after liver transplant. The CDR3 region has the sequence CASSYRDRDSYEQYF. The DNA sequence follows: TGCGCCAGCAGCTACCGGGACAGGGATTCCTACGAGCAGTACTTC.